These 14 T cell receptor beta chains came from one sample sequenced in a study of Graves' ophthalmopathy and Graves' hyperthyroidism. RNA transcripts provided the template for amplifying TCR beta CDR3 regions. Second-round multiplex PCR followed a first-round RT-PCR using HTBI primers. Each CDR3 protein is one row after TCRdb ran MiXCR on the multiplex PCR reads. The sample comprises hundreds of thousands of distinct CDR3 sequences, about 20% of which are singletons, and around 6.9% rests with the top ten. Source material: peripheral blood. The source of these receptors is a young woman with stable Graves' hyperthyroidism. Some clones in this sample may be carry-over from other donors' samples.

This clonotype was counted ten times or more. The rearrangement joins TRBV2 to TRBJ1-6; D uncertain. The CDR3 spans 12 residues. V was pared by 6 bases and J by 7 bases, with 7 bases between. CDR1 is SNHLY and CDR2 is FYNNEI in the germline V gene. This chain's CDR3 is CASRETNSPLHF. In nucleotides, the CDR3 is TGTGCCAGCAGAGAGACCAATTCACCCCTCCACTTT.

This clonotype has at least ten counts. One end of the junction varies from germline; a read error may be responsible. V gene TRBV7-9 combines with J gene TRBJ1-1; D call uncertain. The CDR3 runs 15 residues. CDR1 is SEHNR, CDR2 FQNEAQ, per germline (reference sequence). The CDR3 coding sequence is TGTGCCAGCAACTTATCGCCGGGGTTGGACACTGAAGCTTTCTTT. This translates into CASNLSPGLDTEAFF.

This clonotype occurred a few times. The chain links TRBV2 to TRBJ2-7; D might be TRBD2 (5 bases). Deletions cut 0 bases from V and 3 bases from J, with 12 bases between. The germline V gene has CDR1 SNHLY and CDR2 FYNNEI. This CDR3 is built from 15 residues. CDR3 residues: CASSEAETGNYEQYF. CDR3 coding DNA: TGTGCCAGCAGTGAAGCGGAGACCGGGAACTACGAGCAGTACTTC.

This clonotype was detected ten times or more. The genes are TRBV4-1 and TRBJ2-2, with D perhaps given as TRBD1 or TRBD2 (5 bases each). The CDR3 has 16 residues. The ends were cut back, 0 bases at V and 3 bases at J, with 11 bases in the middle. Germline V gene sequence: CDR1 MGHRA, CDR2 YSYEKL. CDR3: CASSQDSGAHTGELFF. CDR3 nucleotides: TGCGCCAGCAGCCAAGATTCCGGGGCTCACACCGGGGAGCTGTTTTTT.

This clonotype has ten or more counts. This chain links TRBV28 with TRBJ2-7; the D is unclear. The CDR3 runs 16 residues. V lost 5 bases to trimming and J lost 3 bases, with 20 bases between them. The germline V gene encodes CDR1 MDHEN and CDR2 SYDVKM. The CDR3, as DNA: TGTGCCAGCAGTCTAATCCCCGGACGGTCGGGCTACGAGCAGTACTTC. Amino acids: CASSLIPGRSGYEQYF. Using reference TRBV28 and TRBJ2-7 for the parts outside the CDR3, the full variable domain is DVKVTQSSRYLVKRTGEKVFLECVQDMDHENMFWYRQDPGLGLRLIYFSYDVKMKEKGDIPEGYSVSREKKERFSLILESASTNQTSMYLCASSLIPGRSGYEQYFGPGTRLTVT.

This clonotype was detected ten times or more. The chain is built from TRBV2 and TRBJ2-5; TRBD1 matches 9 bases. Germline V gene sequence: CDR1 SNHLY, CDR2 FYNNEI. The CDR3 sequence is 14 residues long. V lost 7 bases to trimming and J lost 2 bases; unmatched junction nucleotides: 5. DNA of the CDR3: TGTGCCAGCACCTTCGACAGGGGGCAAGAGACCCAGTACTTC. As protein: CASTFDRGQETQYF.

This clonotype showed up many times. The rearrangement links TRBV28 to TRBJ1-1; 9 bases are a match to TRBD1. This CDR3 is built from 17 residues. Germline CDR1 is MDHEN and CDR2 is SYDVKM. V lost 2 bases and J lost 0; bases outside the gene matches: 7. DNA for the CDR3: TGTGCCAGCAGTTTAGGAGGACAGGGGACGATGAACACTGAAGCTTTCTTT. Translating it yields CASSLGGQGTMNTEAFF.

This chain uses TRBV19 with TRBJ1-1, with no clear D. Germline V CDR1 and CDR2: LNHDA, SQIVND (reference sequence). Trimming shortened V by 7 bases and J by 0 bases, and 18 bases separated the two germline ends. The CDR3 contains 16 residues. DNA for the CDR3: TGTGCCAGTAATGATGACGGCGGCCTGATGAACACTGAAGCTTTCTTT. Protein product: CASNDDGGLMNTEAFF.

This clonotype was detected ten times or more. The V gene is TRBV27, the J gene TRBJ1-1, with TRBD1 matching over 9 bases. Losses at the gene ends were 8 bases for V and 3 bases for J; bases not matched to a gene: 13. This CDR3 is built from 16 residues. Per the germline V gene, CDR1 is MNHEY and CDR2 is SMNVEV (reference sequence). As DNA, the CDR3 is TGTGCCAGCCGTCCGACAGGGGGAGGGAAAGACACTGAAGCTTTCTTT. This sequence encodes CASRPTGGGKDTEAFF.

This clonotype was observed many times. The rearrangement links TRBV11-2 to TRBJ2-7, with D perhaps matching TRBD2 (6 bases). Looked up from germline, CDR1 is SGHAT and CDR2 is FQNNGV. The CDR3 is 15 amino acids. V was pared by 1 base and J by 6 bases, with 16 bases between. The CDR3 protein is CASSLVGGEVTEQYF. The CDR3 DNA is TGTGCCAGCAGCTTAGTTGGAGGGGAGGTCACCGAGCAGTACTTC. The full variable domain, rest sourced from reference TRBV11-2 and TRBJ2-7, is EAGVAQSPRYKIIEKRQSVAFWCNPISGHATLYWYQQILGQGPKLLIQFQNNGVVDDSQLPKDRFSAERLKGVDSTLKIQPAKLEDSAVYLCASSLVGGEVTEQYFGPGTRLTVT.

This clonotype was observed a handful of times. The CDR3 coding sequence is TGTGCCAGCAGTTTACAGACGAACTATGGCTACACCTTC. As protein: CASSLQTNYGYTF. This chain connects TRBV12-3 or TRBV12-4 to TRBJ1-2; D is unclear. The length of the CDR3 is 13 residues. The germline V and J ends were trimmed by 2 bases and 2 bases, with 6 bases remaining between them.

Ten or more counts support this clonotype. Here the CDR3 DNA reads TGCGCCAGCAGCTTGCCGAGGGGGAACACTGAAGCTTTCTTT. Translation: CASSLPRGNTEAFF. The chain carries TRBV5-1 and TRBJ1-1; possible D gene TRBD1, 5 bases. The V end lost 1 base, the J end lost 1 base, and 8 bases lay between the germline ends. The CDR3 has 14 amino acids. Germline loops: CDR1 SGHRS, CDR2 YFSETQ.

The genes are TRBV24-1 and TRBJ1-1; D is possibly TRBD1 (5 bases). Trimming took off 4 bases at V and 3 bases at J, with 8 bases between the two ends. Germline loops: CDR1 KGHDR, CDR2 SFDVKD. The length of the CDR3 is 13 residues. The CDR3 DNA follows: TGTGCCACCAGTGACCGCAGGGACACTGAAGCTTTCTTT. It codes for CATSDRRDTEAFF.

The count of this clonotype is one. The V and J genes are TRBV30 and TRBJ1-2; TRBD1 agrees at 7 bases. This CDR3 has 13 residues. V lost 0 bases and J lost 4; bases outside the gene matches: 2. The germline V gene has CDR1 GTSNPN and CDR2 SVGIG (reference sequence). CDR3 amino acids: CAWSVGQSYGYTF. In DNA, the CDR3 is TGTGCCTGGAGTGTGGGACAGAGCTATGGCTACACCTTC. The full variable domain, with the rest looked up from reference TRBV30 and TRBJ1-2, is SQTIHQWPATLVQPVGSPLSLECTVEGTSNPNLYWYRQAAGRGLQLLFYSVGIGQISSEVPQNLSASRPQDRQFILSSKKLLLSDSGFYLCAWSVGQSYGYTFGSGTRLTVV.